The clone carrying this T cell receptor (beta chain) was picked up many times. TCRdb re-called the RT-PCR reads through MiXCR, storing one row per CDR3 protein. The sample lists about a million distinct CDR3 sequences, under 20% seen once, with around 6% in the top ten. CDR3 length: 17 amino acids. Trimming at V came to 3 bases and at J to 0 bases, leaving 10 bases not matched to a gene. The V gene's germline CDR1 is SGHRS and CDR2 YFSETQ. This sample was taken from a study of patients and donors after allogeneic stem cell transplantation. Sequenced material: blood, either unsorted or a sorted T cell fraction (not recorded which). This sequence joins TRBV5-1 and TRBJ2-3; 7 nucleotides align to TRBD2. This sequence was found in a human donor who was either an allogeneic HSCT recipient or a stem cell or donor lymphocyte infusion donor (not recorded which). It is not recorded whose cells these are; they may come from a transplant donor. CDR3 sequence (DNA): TGCGCCAGCAGCTACCACGGGATAGCGGGCAGCACAGATACGCAGTATTTT. This codes for CASSYHGIAGSTDTQYF. Using reference TRBV5-1 and TRBJ2-3 for the parts outside the CDR3, the full variable domain is KAGVTQTPRYLIKTRGQQVTLSCSPISGHRSVSWYQQTPGQGLQFLFEYFSETQRNKGNFPGRFSGRQFSNSRSEMNVSTLELGDSALYLCASSYHGIAGSTDTQYFGPGTRLTVL.